This T cell receptor (beta chain) appears in the sequencing data of a study of cytomegalovirus exposure and HLA in healthy donors. Study conclusions and caveats: Trimming of TCR beta V- and J-genes showed a link, identified in a later analysis, to a missense DCLRE1C variant. The classifier reportedly diagnosed cytomegalovirus status with high sensitivity and specificity. TCR beta chains numbering some 150 were designated cytomegalovirus-associated.

This clone was counted a few times. The antigen is unknown. The V gene end was trimmed by 2 bases and the J gene end by 7 bases; junction bases not matched to a gene: 4. This CDR3 region has 13 residues. In germline, CDR1 is GTSNPN, CDR2 SVGIG (reference sequence). Researchers ran the PCR with 60 Vbeta and 13 Jbeta primers. Using immunoSEQ multiplex PCR, the repertoire was profiled, and TCRdb retains in-frame clones only, with some absent. The sample includes some 100,000 clones, more than 65% seen only once; the top ten take approximately 4.3%. The chain links TRBV30 to TRBJ2-7, with 11 bases that match TRBD2. The sequence was obtained from a woman under 30 in good health and CMV-seropositive. Sequenced material: PBMCs. The DNA of the CDR3 is TGTGCCTGGAGTTCTAGCGGGAGGAGGGAGCAGTACTTC. Protein product: CAWSSSGRREQYF.